This TCR beta chain was captured in a study of T-cell reconstitution after alpha-beta-depleted transplantation in children. This clonotype showed up just a few times. Unique molecular identifiers were used in preparing the TCRbeta library. TCRdb fed the PCR reads into MiXCR, producing one record per CDR3 protein. The sample holds approximately 1,000,000 distinct CDR3 sequences; roughly 29% are singletons and the top ten take over 25%. Germline CDR1 and CDR2: DFQATT and SNEGSKA (reference sequence). The CDR3 runs to 16 residues. V lost 0 bases and J 4 bases, leaving 18 bases between the germline ends. This chain links TRBV20-1 with TRBJ2-5; tentative D call: TRBD1 (6 bases). Sequenced material: PBMCs, mostly from graft donor cells, taken 360 days after TCRalphabeta/CD19-depleted stem cell transplant. The TCR was taken from a boy in the first two years of life who had a stem cell transplant for SCID, so the T cells may come from the graft donor. The CDR3 region is CSARDTGRGERETQYF. Here the CDR3 DNA reads TGCAGTGCTAGAGATACGGGCAGGGGCGAAAGAGAGACCCAGTACTTC.